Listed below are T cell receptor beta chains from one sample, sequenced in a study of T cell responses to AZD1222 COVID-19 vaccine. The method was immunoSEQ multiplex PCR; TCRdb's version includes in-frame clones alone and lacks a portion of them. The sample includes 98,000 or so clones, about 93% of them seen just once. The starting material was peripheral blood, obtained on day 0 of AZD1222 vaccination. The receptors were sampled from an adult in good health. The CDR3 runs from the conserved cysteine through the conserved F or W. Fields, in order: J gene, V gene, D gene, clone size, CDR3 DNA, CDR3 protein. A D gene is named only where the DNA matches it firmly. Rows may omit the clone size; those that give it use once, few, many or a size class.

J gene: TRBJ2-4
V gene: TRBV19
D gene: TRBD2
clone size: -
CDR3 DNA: TGTGCCAGTTCCCCCAGAGGACTAGCCGGCATTCAGTACTTC
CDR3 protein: CASSPRGLAGIQYF

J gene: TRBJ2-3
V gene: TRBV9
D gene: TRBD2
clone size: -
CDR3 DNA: TGTGCCAGCAGCGCTTGGACTAGCGGGAGCCCAGATACGCAGTATTTT
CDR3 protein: CASSAWTSGSPDTQYF

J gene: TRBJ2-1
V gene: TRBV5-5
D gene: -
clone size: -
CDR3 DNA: TGTGCCAGCAGCTCGACAGATTACTCCTACAATGAGCAGTTCTTC
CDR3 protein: CASSSTDYSYNEQFF

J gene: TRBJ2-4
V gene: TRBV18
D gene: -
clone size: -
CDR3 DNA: TGTGCCAGCTCACCTACGAGCGGTCTAGCCAAAAACATTCAGTACTTC
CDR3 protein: CASSPTSGLAKNIQYF

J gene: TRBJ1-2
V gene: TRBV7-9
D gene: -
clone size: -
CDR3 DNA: TGTGCCAGCAGCTCAGGGGCAGTTAACTATGGCTACACCTTC
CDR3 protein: CASSSGAVNYGYTF

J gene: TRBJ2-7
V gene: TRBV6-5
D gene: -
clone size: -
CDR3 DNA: TGTGCCAGCAGTTCCCTGGGTTCGGGGGGCTCCGGCGAGCAGTACTTC
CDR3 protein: CASSSLGSGGSGEQYF

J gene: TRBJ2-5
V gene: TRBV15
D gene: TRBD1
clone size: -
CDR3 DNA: TGTGCCACCAGCAGAGACAGGGGGCAGGGGGAGACCCAGTACTTC
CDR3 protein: CATSRDRGQGETQYF

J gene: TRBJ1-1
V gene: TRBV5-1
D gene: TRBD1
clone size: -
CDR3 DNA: TGCGCCAGCAGCCCCGGACAGGGGGCTGTGAACACTGAAGCTTTCTTT
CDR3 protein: CASSPGQGAVNTEAFF

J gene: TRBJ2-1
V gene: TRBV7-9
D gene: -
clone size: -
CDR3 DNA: TGTGCCAGCAGCCCAGGAGGCTACAATGAGCAGTTCTTC
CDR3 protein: CASSPGGYNEQFF

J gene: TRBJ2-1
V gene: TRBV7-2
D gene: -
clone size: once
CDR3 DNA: TGTGCCAGCAGCTTGAGGGCTAGTGGATACTACAATGAGCAGTTCTTC
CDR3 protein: CASSLRASGYYNEQFF

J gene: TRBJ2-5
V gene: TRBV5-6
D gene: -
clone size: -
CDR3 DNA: TGTGCCAGCAGCAGAGACACACAAGAGACCCAGTACTTC
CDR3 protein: CASSRDTQETQYF

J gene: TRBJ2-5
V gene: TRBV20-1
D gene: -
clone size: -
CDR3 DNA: TGCAGTGCTGGAGAACAAGAGACCCAGTACTTC
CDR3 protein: CSAGEQETQYF

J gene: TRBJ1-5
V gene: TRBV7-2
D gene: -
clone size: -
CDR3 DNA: TGTGCCAGCAGCTTATCAAGGGGTAATCAGCCCCAGCATTTT
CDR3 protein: CASSLSRGNQPQHF

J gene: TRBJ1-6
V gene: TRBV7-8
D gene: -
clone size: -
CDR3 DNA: TGTGCCAGCAGCTTCACCGGGACGAATAATTCACCCCTCCACTTT
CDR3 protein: CASSFTGTNNSPLHF

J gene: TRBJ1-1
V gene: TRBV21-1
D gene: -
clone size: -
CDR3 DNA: TGTGCCAGCGGACCGGGACAGGGAAACACTGAAGCTTTCTTT
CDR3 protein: CASGPGQGNTEAFF

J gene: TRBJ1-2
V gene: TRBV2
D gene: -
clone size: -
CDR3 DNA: TGTGCCAGCGGGGGACTGCACTATGGCTACACCTTC
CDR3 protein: CASGGLHYGYTF

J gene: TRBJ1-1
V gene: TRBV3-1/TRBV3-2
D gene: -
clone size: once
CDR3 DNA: TGTGCCAGCAGCCAAGTAGGTCGGACTGAAGCTTTCTTT
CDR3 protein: CASSQVGRTEAFF

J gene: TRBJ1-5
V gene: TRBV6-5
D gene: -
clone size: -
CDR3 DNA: TGTGCTACCGGGAGGGTAAGGCAGCCCCAGCATTTT
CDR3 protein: CATGRVRQPQHF

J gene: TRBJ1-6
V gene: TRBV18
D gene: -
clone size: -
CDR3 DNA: TGTGCCAGCTCACCAGGGGATTCACCCCTCCACTTT
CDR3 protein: CASSPGDSPLHF

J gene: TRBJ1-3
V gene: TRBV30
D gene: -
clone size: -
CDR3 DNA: TGTGCCTGGAGTGTACGGGAGTGGGGAAACACCATATATTTT
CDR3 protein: CAWSVREWGNTIYF

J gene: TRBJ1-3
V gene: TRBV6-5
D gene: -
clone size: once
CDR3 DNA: TGTGCCAGCAGTTACTCGATAGGGGCTAGAAACACCATATATTTT
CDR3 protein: CASSYSIGARNTIYF

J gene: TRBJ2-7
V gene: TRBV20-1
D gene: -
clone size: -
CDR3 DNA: TGCAGTGCTAGTAAGGAGGTACACTTCTACGAGCAGTACTTC
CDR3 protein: CSASKEVHFYEQYF

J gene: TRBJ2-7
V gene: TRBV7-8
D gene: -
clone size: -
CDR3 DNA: TGTGCCAGCAGCTTAGATGGCGGCGTCAACTCCTACGAGCAGTACTTC
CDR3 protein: CASSLDGGVNSYEQYF

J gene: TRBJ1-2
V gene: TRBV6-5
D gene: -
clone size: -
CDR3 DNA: TGTGCCAGCAGTTACATGGGCACCATTGATGGCTACACCTTC
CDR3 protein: CASSYMGTIDGYTF

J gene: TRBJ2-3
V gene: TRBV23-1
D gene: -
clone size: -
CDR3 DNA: TGCGCCAGCAGTCAATGGTTGGGGGCCCTATCCATATTCACAGATACGCAGTATTTT
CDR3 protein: CASSQWLGALSIFTDTQYF

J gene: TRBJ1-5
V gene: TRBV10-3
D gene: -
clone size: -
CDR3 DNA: TGTGCCATCAGGGAAGAAGGTCAGCCCCAGCATTTT
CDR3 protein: CAIREEGQPQHF

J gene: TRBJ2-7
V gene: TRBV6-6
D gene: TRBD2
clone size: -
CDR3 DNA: TGTGCCAGCAGTCCCCGAGGGACTAGTGGCGAGCAGTACTTC
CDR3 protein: CASSPRGTSGEQYF

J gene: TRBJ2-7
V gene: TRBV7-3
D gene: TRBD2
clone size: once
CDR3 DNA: TGTGCCCGCTATCCTAGCGGGGGCCCACACTTCGACGAGCAGTACTTC
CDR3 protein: CARYPSGGPHFDEQYF